This entry lists 17 T cell receptor beta chains sequenced from one sample in a study of technical replicates of blood from a handful of donors. Sequenced by immunoSEQ multiplex PCR; TCRdb stores in-frame clones only, minus some. Seen here are tens of thousands of clones, about 95% observed once, and the top ten hold less than 0.3%. Sample: T cells isolated from PBMCs. The receptors were gathered from a human donor in good health.

The CDR3 DNA reads TGTGCCAGTAGTATAGAACAGGGTCTTGGTGGCTACACCTTC. It specifies CASSIEQGLGGYTF. The chain employs TRBV19 and TRBJ1-2, with D maybe TRBD1 (6 bases). The CDR3 loop spans 14 amino acids. Trimming shortened V by 0 bases and J by 7 bases, and 12 bases separated the two germline ends. Germline values: CDR1 LNHDA, CDR2 SQIVND (reference sequence).

This clone was seen only once. The chain employs TRBV6-1 and TRBJ2-7, with D perhaps TRBD1 (7 bases). Germline assignment: CDR1 MNHNS and CDR2 SASEGT. The CDR3 is 15 amino acids. The V gene lost 4 bases and the J gene lost 7 bases, with 20 bases spanning the gap. The CDR3 is CASSGNRGLSSEQYF. The CDR3 DNA reads TGTGCCAGCAGTGGTAACAGGGGACTCAGTTCAGAGCAGTACTTC.

The V call is TRBV28, the J call TRBJ2-7, with 12 bases that match TRBD1. Germline V gene sequence: CDR1 MDHEN, CDR2 SYDVKM. The ends lost 2 bases at V and 7 bases at J; junction bases unmatched: 6. This CDR3 is 15 amino acids long. In DNA form, the CDR3 reads TGTGCCAGCAGTTTACGGGACAGGGGGCTTGGAGAGCAGTACTTC. Translated, it gives CASSLRDRGLGEQYF.

The J gene is TRBJ1-1, the V gene TRBV10-3; 8 bases map to TRBD1. The trim removed 2 bases at V and 1 base at J, leaving 12 bases unmatched. CDR3 size: 18 residues. Germline assignment: CDR1 ENHRY and CDR2 SYGVKD. CDR3 region: CAISEPRQGRRSNTEAFF. Written as DNA, the CDR3 is TGTGCCATCAGTGAGCCACGACAGGGGAGGCGGTCGAACACTGAAGCTTTCTTT.

The chain recombines TRBV6-5 with TRBJ2-7, with D perhaps matching TRBD2 (5 bases). With 5 bases removed from V and 4 bases from J, the gap between germline ends came to 15 bases. The CDR3 sequence is 14 residues long. Germline values: CDR1 MNHEY, CDR2 SVGAGI. The CDR3 DNA reads TGTGCCAGCAGTACAACTAGGTTTGGATACGAGCAGTACTTC. Protein sequence: CASSTTRFGYEQYF.

The CDR3 nucleotides read TGTGCCAGTAGTCCCGGGGGAGGGGTCTATGGCTACACCTTC. It encodes CASSPGGGVYGYTF. The chain couples TRBV19 to TRBJ1-2; weak D call: TRBD1 (5 bases). CDR3 size: 14 residues. Germline loops: CDR1 LNHDA, CDR2 SQIVND (reference sequence). Trimming cost V 5 bases and J 4 bases, with 14 bases left between them.

The V and J genes are TRBV6-5 and TRBJ2-7; 8 nucleotides match TRBD1. Unmatched junction bases numbered 7, after V lost 0 bases and J lost 3 bases. The germline V gene encodes CDR1 MNHEY and CDR2 SVGAGI. CDR3 length: 16 amino acids. Here the CDR3 reads CASSYSRGDRGYEQYF. CDR3 in DNA: TGTGCCAGCAGTTACTCGAGAGGAGACAGGGGCTACGAGCAGTACTTC.

This sequence joins TRBV5-1 and TRBJ1-2; 8 bases align to TRBD1. Trimming took 4 bases from V and 8 from J; bases not matched to a gene: 7. The CDR3 extends over 13 amino acids. CDR1 is SGHRS, CDR2 YFSETQ, per germline. The CDR3 DNA is TGCGCCAGCAGCCCGGACAGGGCCGTCGGCTACACCTTC. Translated: CASSPDRAVGYTF.

The rearrangement uses TRBV7-9 and TRBJ2-7, with 9 bases that match TRBD2. Trimming at V came to 4 bases and at J to 0 bases, leaving 16 bases not matched to a gene. In germline, CDR1 is SEHNR, CDR2 FQNEAQ (reference sequence). The CDR3 totals 19 residues. CDR3 amino acids: CASSSAGGSVSPYSYEQYF. The CDR3, as DNA: TGTGCCAGCAGCTCTGCGGGGGGGTCCGTCTCCCCGTACTCCTACGAGCAGTACTTC.

J is TRBJ1-2 and V is TRBV5-1; weak D call: TRBD1 (6 bases). The germline V gene has CDR1 SGHRS and CDR2 YFSETQ. The CDR3 contains 13 residues. V gave up 3 bases and J gave up 2 bases, with 8 bases separating them. CDR3 in DNA: TGCGCCAGCAGCTGGGGGGGCAACTATGGCTACACCTTC. This gives the protein CASSWGGNYGYTF.

The chain employs TRBV6-5 and TRBJ1-1, with D tentatively TRBD1 (5 bases). This CDR3 region has 14 residues. In germline, CDR1 is MNHEY, CDR2 SVGAGI. The V end was cut by 2 bases, the J end by 1 base, with 8 bases between. DNA for the CDR3: TGTGCCAGCAGTTACGTGGGGGGGAACACTGAAGCTTTCTTT. Translating it yields CASSYVGGNTEAFF.

The gene calls are TRBV4-1 and TRBJ2-3; 8 bases map to TRBD1. This CDR3 has 18 residues. Trimming at V came to 2 bases and at J to 0 bases, leaving 10 bases not matched to a gene. The germline V gene has CDR1 MGHRA and CDR2 YSYEKL. Here the CDR3 DNA reads TGCGCCAGCAGCCAAAACGTAGCTTGGGACAGGAGCACAGATACGCAGTATTTT. Residues: CASSQNVAWDRSTDTQYF.

The rearrangement uses TRBV30 and TRBJ1-1; perhaps TRBD1 as D (5 bases). Trimming shortened V by 0 bases and J by 7 bases, and 9 bases separated the two germline ends. This CDR3 is 12 amino acids long. The V gene's germline CDR1 is GTSNPN and CDR2 SVGIG (reference sequence). The DNA for the CDR3 is TGTGCCTGGAGTGTACAGACAGTTGAAGCTTTCTTT. It codes for CAWSVQTVEAFF.

The chain recombines TRBV27 with TRBJ2-7; the match to TRBD2 covers 14 bases. The CDR3 contains 15 residues. The V gene end was trimmed by 6 bases and the J gene end by 5 bases; junction bases not matched to a gene: 6. Per the germline V gene, CDR1 is MNHEY and CDR2 is SMNVEV (reference sequence). The CDR3 sequence: CASRTGLAGDHEQYF. CDR3 DNA sequence: TGTGCCAGCAGGACGGGACTAGCGGGAGACCACGAGCAGTACTTC.

The chain couples TRBV28 to TRBJ1-2; 9 nucleotides align to TRBD1. Germline V gene lookup returns CDR1 MDHEN and CDR2 SYDVKM. The J segment lost 7 bases and the V segment lost 3 bases, leaving 12 bases of the junction unmatched. CDR3 length equals 16 residues. Written as DNA, the CDR3 is TGTGCCAGCAGTTTCGACCAACCGGGACAGGGCGGTGGCTACACCTTC. Its protein is CASSFDQPGQGGGYTF.

The chain couples TRBV7-2 to TRBJ2-7, with 7 bases identical to TRBD2. This CDR3 has 15 residues. From germline, CDR1 is SGHTA and CDR2 FQGNSA. Unmatched junction bases numbered 10, after V lost 1 base and J lost 7 bases. Here the CDR3 DNA reads TGTGCCAGCAGCTTAGAGACTAGCCCCCTCCTGGAGCAGTACTTC. Its translation: CASSLETSPLLEQYF.

The chain carries TRBV5-1 and TRBJ2-1, with TRBD2 matching 8 bases. The germline CDR1 and CDR2 sequences are SGHRS and YFSETQ. V lost 3 bases to trimming and J lost 4 bases; unmatched junction nucleotides: 12. The CDR3 extends over 17 amino acids. The CDR3 loop is CASSSPGSGVKYNEQFF. The CDR3 coding sequence is TGCGCCAGCAGCTCCCCGGGTAGCGGGGTGAAATACAATGAGCAGTTCTTC.